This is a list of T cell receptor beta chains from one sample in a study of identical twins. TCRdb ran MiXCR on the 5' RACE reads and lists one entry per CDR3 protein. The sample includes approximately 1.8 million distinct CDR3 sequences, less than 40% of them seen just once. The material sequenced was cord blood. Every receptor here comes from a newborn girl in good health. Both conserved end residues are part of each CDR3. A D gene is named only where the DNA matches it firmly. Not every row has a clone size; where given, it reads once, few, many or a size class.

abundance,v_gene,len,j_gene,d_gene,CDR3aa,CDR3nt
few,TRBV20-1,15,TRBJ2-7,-,CSAHNHSRTVYEQYF,TGCAGTGCTCATAATCATTCCCGGACAGTCTACGAGCAGTACTTC
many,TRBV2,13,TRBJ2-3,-,CASIRTRTDTQYF,TGTGCCAGCATCCGCACACGCACAGATACGCAGTATTTT
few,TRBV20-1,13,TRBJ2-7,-,CSARIAGRFEQYF,TGCAGTGCTAGAATCGCAGGGAGGTTTGAGCAGTACTTC
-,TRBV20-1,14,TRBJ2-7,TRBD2,CSAHKAGGPYEQYF,TGCAGTGCCCATAAAGCGGGAGGGCCCTACGAGCAGTACTTC
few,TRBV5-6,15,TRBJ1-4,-,CASSRSGTTNEKLFF,TGTGCCAGCAGCCGTTCCGGGACAACTAATGAAAAACTGTTTTTT
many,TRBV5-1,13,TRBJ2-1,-,CASSLDPYNEQFF,TGCGCCAGCAGCTTGGACCCCTACAATGAGCAGTTCTTC
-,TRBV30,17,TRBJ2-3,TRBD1,CAWSSIPTGGLTDTQYF,TGTGCCTGGAGTTCTATTCCGACAGGGGGCCTCACAGATACGCAGTATTTT
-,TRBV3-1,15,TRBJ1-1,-,CASSPDWAGTTGAFF,TGTGCCAGCAGCCCTGATTGGGCAGGGACCACTGGAGCTTTCTTT
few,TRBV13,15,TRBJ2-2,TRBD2,CASSFGLAGGWELFF,TGTGCCAGCAGCTTCGGACTAGCGGGAGGCTGGGAGCTGTTTTTT
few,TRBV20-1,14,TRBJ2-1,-,CSAPERDGYNEQFF,TGCAGTGCTCCCGAGAGGGATGGGTACAATGAGCAGTTCTTC
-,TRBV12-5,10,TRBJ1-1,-,CASSRAEAFF,TGTGCTAGTTCGCGGGCTGAAGCTTTCTTT
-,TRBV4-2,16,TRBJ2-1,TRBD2,CTSSQEVAGGSNEQFF,TGTACCAGCAGCCAAGAAGTAGCGGGAGGAAGCAATGAGCAGTTCTTC
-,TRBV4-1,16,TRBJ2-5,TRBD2,CASSPTGLASEETQYF,TGCGCCAGCAGCCCCACGGGACTAGCGTCTGAAGAGACCCAGTACTTC
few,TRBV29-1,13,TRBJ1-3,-,CSAPIGSGNTIYF,TGCAGCGCCCCGATTGGCTCTGGAAACACCATATATTTT
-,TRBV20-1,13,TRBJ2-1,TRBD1,CSATGQGAYEQFF,TGCAGTGCTACGGGACAGGGGGCTTATGAGCAGTTCTTC
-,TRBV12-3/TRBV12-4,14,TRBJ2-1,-,CASSMTPWGNEQFF,TGTGCCAGCAGTATGACCCCATGGGGCAATGAGCAGTTCTTC
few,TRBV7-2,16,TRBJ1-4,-,CASSQIRQAFNEKLFF,TGTGCCAGCAGTCAAATACGACAGGCGTTTAATGAAAAACTGTTTTTT
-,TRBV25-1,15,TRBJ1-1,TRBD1,CASSEYGTGRTEAFF,TGTGCCAGCAGTGAATATGGGACAGGCAGGACTGAAGCTTTCTTT
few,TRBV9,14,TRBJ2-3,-,CASSPPHLRDTQYF,TGTGCCAGCAGCCCACCCCATTTACGGGATACGCAGTATTTT
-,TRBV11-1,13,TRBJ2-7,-,CASSPRQHYEQYF,TGTGCCAGCAGCCCCCGACAGCACTACGAGCAGTACTTC
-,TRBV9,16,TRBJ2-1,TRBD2,CASSVAATSGANEQFF,TGTGCCAGCAGCGTAGCGGCGACTAGCGGGGCTAATGAGCAGTTCTTC
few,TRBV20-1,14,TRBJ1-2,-,CSARRGRLNYGYTF,TGCAGTGCCAGACGCGGGCGCCTTAACTATGGCTACACCTTC
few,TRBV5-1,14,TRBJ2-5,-,CASSKWGAQETQYF,TGCGCCAGCAGCAAATGGGGGGCCCAAGAGACCCAGTACTTC
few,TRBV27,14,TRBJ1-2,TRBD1,CASSLFFGQGGYTF,TGTGCCAGCAGTTTATTTTTCGGACAGGGCGGCTACACCTTC
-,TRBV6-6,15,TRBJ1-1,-,CASSYLLEGYTEAFF,TGTGCCAGCAGTTACCTCCTAGAAGGGTACACTGAAGCTTTCTTT
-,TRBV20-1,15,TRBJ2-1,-,CSARLDESSYNERFF,TGCAGTGCGAGGTTGGACGAGAGCTCCTACAATGAGCGGTTCTTC
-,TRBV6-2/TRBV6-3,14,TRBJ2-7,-,CASSPGLQGYEQYF,TGTGCCAGCAGTCCGGGACTCCAGGGGTACGAGCAGTACTTC
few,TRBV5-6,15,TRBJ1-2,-,CASSLTADRLYGYTF,TGTGCCAGCAGCCTAACCGCGGACAGACTCTATGGCTACACCTTC
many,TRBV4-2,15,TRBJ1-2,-,CASSQEGRTNYGYTF,TGTGCCAGCAGCCAAGAAGGCAGGACTAACTATGGCTACACCTTC
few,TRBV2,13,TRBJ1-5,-,CASSGNGDQPQHF,TGTGCCAGCAGTGGGAACGGCGATCAGCCCCAGCATTTT